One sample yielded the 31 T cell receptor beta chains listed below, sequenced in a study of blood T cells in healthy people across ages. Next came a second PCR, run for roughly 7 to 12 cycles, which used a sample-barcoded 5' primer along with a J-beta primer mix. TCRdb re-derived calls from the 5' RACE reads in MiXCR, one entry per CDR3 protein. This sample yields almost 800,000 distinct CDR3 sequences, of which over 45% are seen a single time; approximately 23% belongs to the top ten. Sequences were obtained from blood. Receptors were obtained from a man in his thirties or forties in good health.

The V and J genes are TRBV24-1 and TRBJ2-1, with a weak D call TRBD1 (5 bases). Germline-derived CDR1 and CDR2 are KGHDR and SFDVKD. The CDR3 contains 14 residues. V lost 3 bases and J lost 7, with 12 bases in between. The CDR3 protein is CATSDGQGENEQFF. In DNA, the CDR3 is TGTGCCACCAGTGATGGGCAGGGTGAGAATGAGCAGTTCTTC.

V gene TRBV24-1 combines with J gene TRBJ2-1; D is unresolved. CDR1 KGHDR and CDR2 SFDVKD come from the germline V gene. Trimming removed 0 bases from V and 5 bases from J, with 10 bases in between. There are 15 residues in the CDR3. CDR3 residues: CATSDLRADDNEQFF. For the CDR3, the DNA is TGTGCCACCAGTGATTTGCGAGCCGACGACAATGAGCAGTTCTTC.

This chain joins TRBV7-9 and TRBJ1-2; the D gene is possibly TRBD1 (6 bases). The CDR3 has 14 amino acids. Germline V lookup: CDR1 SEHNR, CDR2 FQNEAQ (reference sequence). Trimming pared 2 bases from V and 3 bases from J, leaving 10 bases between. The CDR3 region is CASSLTGYDYGYTF. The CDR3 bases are TGTGCCAGCAGCTTAACAGGGTATGACTATGGCTACACCTTC. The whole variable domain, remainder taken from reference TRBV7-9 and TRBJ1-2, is DTGVSQNPRHKITKRGQNVTFRCDPISEHNRLYWYRQTLGQGPEFLTYFQNEAQLEKSRLLSDRFSAERPKGSFSTLEIQRTEQGDSAMYLCASSLTGYDYGYTFGSGTRLTVV.

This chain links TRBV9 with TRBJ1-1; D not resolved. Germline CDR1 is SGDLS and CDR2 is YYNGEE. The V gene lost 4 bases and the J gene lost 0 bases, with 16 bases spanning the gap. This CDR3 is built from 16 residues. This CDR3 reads CASSYPREGVNTEAFF. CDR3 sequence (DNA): TGTGCCAGCAGCTATCCCCGGGAGGGAGTGAACACTGAAGCTTTCTTT.

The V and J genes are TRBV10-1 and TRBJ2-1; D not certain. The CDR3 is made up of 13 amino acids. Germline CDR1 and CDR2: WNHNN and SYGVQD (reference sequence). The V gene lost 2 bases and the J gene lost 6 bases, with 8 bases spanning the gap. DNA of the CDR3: TGCGCCAGCAGTGAGGGTCTTGGCAATGAGCAGTTCTTC. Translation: CASSEGLGNEQFF.

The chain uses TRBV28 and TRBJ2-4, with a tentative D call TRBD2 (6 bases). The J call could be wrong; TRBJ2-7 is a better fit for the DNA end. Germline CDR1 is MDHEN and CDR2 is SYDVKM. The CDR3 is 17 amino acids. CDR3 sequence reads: CASSTWSGSAPEYEQYF. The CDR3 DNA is TGTGCCAGCAGTACGTGGAGCGGGTCCGCACCCGAGTACGAGCAGTACTTC.

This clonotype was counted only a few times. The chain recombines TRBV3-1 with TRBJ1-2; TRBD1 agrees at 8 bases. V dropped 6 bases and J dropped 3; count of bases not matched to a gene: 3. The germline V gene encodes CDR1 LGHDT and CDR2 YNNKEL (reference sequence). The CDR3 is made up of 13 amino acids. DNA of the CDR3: TGTGCCAGCAGGGGACAGGACCACTATGGCTACACCTTC. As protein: CASRGQDHYGYTF.

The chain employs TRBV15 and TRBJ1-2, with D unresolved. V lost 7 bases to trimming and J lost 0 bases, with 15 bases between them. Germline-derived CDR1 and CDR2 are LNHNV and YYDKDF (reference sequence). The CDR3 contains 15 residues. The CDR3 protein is CATKLGSWANYGYTF. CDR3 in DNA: TGTGCCACCAAACTAGGATCCTGGGCTAACTATGGCTACACCTTC.

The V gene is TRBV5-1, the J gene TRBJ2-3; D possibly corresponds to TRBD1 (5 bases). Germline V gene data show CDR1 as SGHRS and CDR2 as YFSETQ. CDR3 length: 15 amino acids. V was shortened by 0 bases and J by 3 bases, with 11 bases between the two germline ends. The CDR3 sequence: CASSLATVSTDTQYF. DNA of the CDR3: TGCGCCAGCAGCTTGGCGACAGTATCGACAGATACGCAGTATTTT.

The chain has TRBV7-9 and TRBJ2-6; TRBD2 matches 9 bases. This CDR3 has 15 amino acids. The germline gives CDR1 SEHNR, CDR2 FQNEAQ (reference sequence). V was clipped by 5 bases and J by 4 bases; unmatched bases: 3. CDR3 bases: TGTGCCAGCAGCCATAGCGGGAGAGGGGCCAACGTCCTGACTTTC. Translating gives CASSHSGRGANVLTF. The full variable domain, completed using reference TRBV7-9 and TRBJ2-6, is DTGVSQNPRHKITKRGQNVTFRCDPISEHNRLYWYRQTLGQGPEFLTYFQNEAQLEKSRLLSDRFSAERPKGSFSTLEIQRTEQGDSAMYLCASSHSGRGANVLTFGAGSRLTVL.

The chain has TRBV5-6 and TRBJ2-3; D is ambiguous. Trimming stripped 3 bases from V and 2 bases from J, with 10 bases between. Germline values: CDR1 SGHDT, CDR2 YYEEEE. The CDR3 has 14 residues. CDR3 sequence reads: CASSSDMPTDTQYF. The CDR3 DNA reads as TGTGCCAGCAGCTCCGACATGCCCACAGATACGCAGTATTTT.

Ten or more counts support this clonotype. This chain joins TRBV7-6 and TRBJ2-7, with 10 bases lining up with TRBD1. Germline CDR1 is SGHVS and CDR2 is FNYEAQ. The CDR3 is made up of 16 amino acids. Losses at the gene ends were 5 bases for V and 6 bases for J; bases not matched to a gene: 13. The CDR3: CASSIQTGTGVFEQYF. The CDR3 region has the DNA TGTGCCAGCAGCATTCAAACCGGGACAGGGGTATTCGAGCAGTACTTC.

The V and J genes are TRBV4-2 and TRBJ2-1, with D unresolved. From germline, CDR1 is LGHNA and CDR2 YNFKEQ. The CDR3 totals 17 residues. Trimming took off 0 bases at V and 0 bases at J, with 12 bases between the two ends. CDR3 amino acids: CASSQDALLSSYNEQFF. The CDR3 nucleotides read TGTGCCAGCAGCCAAGATGCTCTCTTAAGCTCCTACAATGAGCAGTTCTTC.

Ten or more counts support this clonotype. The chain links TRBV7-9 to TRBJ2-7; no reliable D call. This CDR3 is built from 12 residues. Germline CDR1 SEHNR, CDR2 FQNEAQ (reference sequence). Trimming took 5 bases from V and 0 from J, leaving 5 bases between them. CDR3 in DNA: TGTGCCAGCAGCGCAAGCTCCTACGAGCAGTACTTC. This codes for CASSASSYEQYF.

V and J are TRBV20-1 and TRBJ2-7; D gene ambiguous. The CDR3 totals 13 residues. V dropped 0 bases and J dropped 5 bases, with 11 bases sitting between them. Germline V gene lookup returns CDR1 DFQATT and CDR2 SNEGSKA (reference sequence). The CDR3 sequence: CSARDYEAHEQYF. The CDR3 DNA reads TGCAGTGCTAGAGATTATGAGGCCCACGAGCAGTACTTC.

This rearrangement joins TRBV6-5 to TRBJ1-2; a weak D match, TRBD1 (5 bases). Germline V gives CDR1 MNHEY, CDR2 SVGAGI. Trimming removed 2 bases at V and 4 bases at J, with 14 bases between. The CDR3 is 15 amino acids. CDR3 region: CASSYLGQGSYGYTF. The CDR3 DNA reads TGTGCCAGCAGTTACCTCGGGCAGGGAAGCTATGGCTACACCTTC.

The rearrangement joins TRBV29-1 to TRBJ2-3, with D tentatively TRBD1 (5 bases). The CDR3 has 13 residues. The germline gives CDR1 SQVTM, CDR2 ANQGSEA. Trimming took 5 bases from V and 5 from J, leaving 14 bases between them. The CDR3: CSVRPGLEDTQYF. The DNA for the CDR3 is TGCAGCGTTCGGCCAGGGCTTGAAGATACGCAGTATTTT.

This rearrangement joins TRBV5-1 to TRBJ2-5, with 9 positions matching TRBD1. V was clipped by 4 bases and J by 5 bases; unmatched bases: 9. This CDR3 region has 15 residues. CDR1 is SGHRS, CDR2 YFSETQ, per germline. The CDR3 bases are TGCGCCAGCAGCCCGGGGACAGGGATGATGGAGACCCAGTACTTC. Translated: CASSPGTGMMETQYF.

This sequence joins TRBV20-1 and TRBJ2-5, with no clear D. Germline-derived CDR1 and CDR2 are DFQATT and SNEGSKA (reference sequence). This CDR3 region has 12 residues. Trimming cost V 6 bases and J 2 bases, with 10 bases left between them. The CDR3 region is CSAPKRQETQYF. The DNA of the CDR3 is TGCAGTGCGCCCAAGAGGCAAGAGACCCAGTACTTC.

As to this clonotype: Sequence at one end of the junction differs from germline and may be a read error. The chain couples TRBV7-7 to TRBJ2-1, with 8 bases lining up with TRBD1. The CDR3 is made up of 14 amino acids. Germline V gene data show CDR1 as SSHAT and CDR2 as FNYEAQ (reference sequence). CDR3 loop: CASSLGTGSYEQFF. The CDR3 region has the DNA TGTGCTAGCAGCTTGGGGACAGGATCCTATGAGCAGTTTTTC.

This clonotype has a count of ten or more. This CDR3 is CASSPGTANYGYTF. The CDR3 DNA reads as TGTGCCAGCAGTCCCGGGACAGCTAACTATGGCTACACCTTC. This sequence joins TRBV7-9 and TRBJ1-2; 7 nucleotides match TRBD1. V was pared by 6 bases and J by 0 bases, with 4 bases of the junction left unmatched. The CDR3 is made up of 14 amino acids. Germline V gene sequence: CDR1 SEHNR, CDR2 FQNEAQ (reference sequence).

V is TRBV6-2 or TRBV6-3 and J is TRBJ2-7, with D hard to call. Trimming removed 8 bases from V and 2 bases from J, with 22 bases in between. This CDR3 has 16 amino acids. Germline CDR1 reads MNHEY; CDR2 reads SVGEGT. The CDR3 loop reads CASVRQGRVPTYEQYF. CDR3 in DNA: TGTGCCAGCGTTCGCCAAGGAAGGGTACCAACCTACGAGCAGTACTTC.

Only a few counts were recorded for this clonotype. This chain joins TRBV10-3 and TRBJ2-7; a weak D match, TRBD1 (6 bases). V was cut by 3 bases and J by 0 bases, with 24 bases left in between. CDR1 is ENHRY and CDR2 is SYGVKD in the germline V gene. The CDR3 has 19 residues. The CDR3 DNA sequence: TGTGCCATCAGTGATCCGCGACGGGGCGCGACAGGAAGCTCCTACGAGCAGTACTTC. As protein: CAISDPRRGATGSSYEQYF.

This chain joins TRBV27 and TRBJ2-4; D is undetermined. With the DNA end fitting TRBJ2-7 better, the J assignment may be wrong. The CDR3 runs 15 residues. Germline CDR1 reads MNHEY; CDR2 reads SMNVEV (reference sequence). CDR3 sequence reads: CASSSIMGLDYEQYF. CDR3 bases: TGTGCCAGCAGTTCGATCATGGGGTTGGACTACGAGCAGTACTTC.

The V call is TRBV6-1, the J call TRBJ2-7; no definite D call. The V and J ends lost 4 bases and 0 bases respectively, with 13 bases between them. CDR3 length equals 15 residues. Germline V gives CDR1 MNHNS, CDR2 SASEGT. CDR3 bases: TGTGCCAGCAGTGTGATAGGGATTCGCTCCTACGAGCAGTACTTC. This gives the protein CASSVIGIRSYEQYF.

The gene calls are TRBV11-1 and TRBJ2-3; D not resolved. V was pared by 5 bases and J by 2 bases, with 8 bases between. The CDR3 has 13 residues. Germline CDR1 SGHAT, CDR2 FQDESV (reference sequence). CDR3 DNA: TGTGCCAGCAGCAACCCTTACACAGATACGCAGTATTTT. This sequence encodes CASSNPYTDTQYF.

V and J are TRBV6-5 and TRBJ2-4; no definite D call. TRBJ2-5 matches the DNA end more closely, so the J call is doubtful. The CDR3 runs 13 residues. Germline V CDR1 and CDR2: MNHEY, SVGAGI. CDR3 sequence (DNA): TGTGCCAGCAGTTTGCACGATGAAGAGACCCAGTACTTC. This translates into CASSLHDEETQYF.

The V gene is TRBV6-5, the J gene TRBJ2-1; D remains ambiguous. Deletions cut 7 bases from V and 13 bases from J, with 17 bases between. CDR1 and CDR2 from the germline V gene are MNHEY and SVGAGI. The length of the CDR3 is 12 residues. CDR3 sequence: CASTNLDGRQFF. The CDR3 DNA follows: TGTGCCAGCACCAACCTCGACGGCCGTCAGTTCTTC.

CDR3 sequence: CASSSLDRGEETQYF. The CDR3 DNA is TGTGCCAGCAGCTCCCTGGACAGGGGCGAAGAGACCCAGTACTTC. The chain has TRBV11-2 and TRBJ2-5; 9 nucleotides match TRBD1. Trimming at V came to 4 bases and at J to 3 bases, leaving 6 bases not matched to a gene. The CDR3 loop spans 15 amino acids. Germline lookup yields CDR1 SGHAT and CDR2 FQNNGV.

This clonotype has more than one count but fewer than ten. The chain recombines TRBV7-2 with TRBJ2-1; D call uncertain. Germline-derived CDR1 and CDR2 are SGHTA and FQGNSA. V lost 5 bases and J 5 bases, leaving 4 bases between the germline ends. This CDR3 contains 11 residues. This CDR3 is CASSIDNEQFF. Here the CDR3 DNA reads TGTGCCAGCAGCATCGACAATGAGCAGTTCTTC. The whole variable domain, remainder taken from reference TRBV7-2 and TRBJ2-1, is GAGVSQSPSNKVTEKGKDVELRCDPISGHTALYWYRQSLGQGLEFLIYFQGNSAPDKSGLPSDRFSAERTGGSVSTLTIQRTQQEDSAVYLCASSIDNEQFFGPGTRLTVL.

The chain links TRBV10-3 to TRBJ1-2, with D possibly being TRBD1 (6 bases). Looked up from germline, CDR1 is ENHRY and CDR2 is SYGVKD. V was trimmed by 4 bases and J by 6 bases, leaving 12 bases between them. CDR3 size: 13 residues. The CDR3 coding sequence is TGTGCCATCAGTGGGGGGGACATGGATGGCTACACCTTC. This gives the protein CAISGGDMDGYTF.